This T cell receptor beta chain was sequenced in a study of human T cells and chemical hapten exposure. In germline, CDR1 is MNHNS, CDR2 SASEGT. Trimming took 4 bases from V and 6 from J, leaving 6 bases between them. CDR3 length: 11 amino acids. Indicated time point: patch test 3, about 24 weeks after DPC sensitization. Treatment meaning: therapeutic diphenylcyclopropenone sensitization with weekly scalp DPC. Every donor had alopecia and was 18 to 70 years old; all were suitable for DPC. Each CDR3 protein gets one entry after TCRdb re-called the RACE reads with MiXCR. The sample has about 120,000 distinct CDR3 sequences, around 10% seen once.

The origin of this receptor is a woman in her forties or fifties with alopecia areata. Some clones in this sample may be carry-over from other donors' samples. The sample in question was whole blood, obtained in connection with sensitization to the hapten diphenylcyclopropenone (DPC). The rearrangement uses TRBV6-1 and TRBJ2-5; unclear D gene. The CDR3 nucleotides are TGTGCCAGCAGTGCCCCCCAGACCCAGTACTTC. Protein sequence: CASSAPQTQYF.